The sequence of this TCR beta chain was determined in a study of cytomegalovirus exposure and HLA in healthy donors. Study conclusions and caveats: Sequence variants that were highly shared formed a cluster that was likely a sequencing artifact. Previously analyzed data showed that most TCR beta V segments were productive at a frequency of about 87% or about 30%.

In the PCR, 60 Vbeta and 13 Jbeta primers were used. Original analysis: In a later analysis, 79 million or so unique TCR beta chains included roughly 11 million shared by two or more donors. Clones were read by immunoSEQ multiplex PCR, and TCRdb kept only the in-frame ones, dropping some. V, J and clone size are those of that table, while D and trimming were read from the DNA. Here the sample table reports under 95,000 clones. Remarks on this clone: What it binds is not known.

This clonotype was obtained from a middle-aged man in good health and CMV-seronegative. Sequencing was carried out using PBMCs.

CDR3: CASSTVGTGPSPLHF. In DNA form, the CDR3 reads TGCGCCAGCAGCACGGTCGGGACAGGGCCATCACCCCTCCACTTT. The J gene is TRBJ1-6, the V gene TRBV5-1, with 9 bases fitting TRBD1. This CDR3 comprises 15 residues. After removal of 4 bases from V and 10 bases from J, the junction contained 9 bases not matched to a gene. CDR1 is SGHRS, CDR2 YFSETQ, per germline.